The clone carrying this TCR beta chain has a count of ten or more. The antigen remains unidentified. The data were taken from a study of T cells in Graves' hyperthyroidism and ophthalmopathy. The wider study: Prior to any treatment, at the point of initial diagnosis, peripheral blood was collected. Whole-study findings and limits: Most thyroid clonotypes that were expanded above 0.001 also turned up in blood.

The CDR3 contains 14 residues. Trimming cost V 0 bases and J 6 bases, with 12 bases left between them. The V gene's germline CDR1 is LGHDT and CDR2 YNNKEL (reference sequence). Diagnostic decisions used clinical symptoms, serum thyroxine and TRAb, thyroid ultrasound and orbital computed tomography. Amplified TCR beta CDR3 regions came from RNA transcripts. HTBI primers were employed in a first-round RT-PCR of the TCR CDR3. TCRdb ran MiXCR on the multiplex PCR reads and lists one entry per CDR3 protein. The table includes approximately 620,000 distinct CDR3 sequences, approximately 13% detected once. This chain connects TRBV3-1 to TRBJ2-7, with no clear D. The sample comprised blood. This receptor was obtained from a woman aged 25 to 45 with Graves' hyperthyroidism that later progressed to Graves' ophthalmopathy. The CDR3 coding sequence is TGTGCCAGCAGCCAAGATCGGTCCCTGGGCGAGCAGTACTTC. Protein product: CASSQDRSLGEQYF.